This note documents a single T cell receptor beta chain sequence. The data were produced by immunoSEQ multiplex PCR, yet TCRdb's version contains in-frame clones alone and is incomplete. Among 210,000 or so clones listed, 86% were seen once. The sample belongs to a study of blood T cell repertoires in COVID-19. CDR3 size: 13 residues. Looked up from germline, CDR1 is GTSNPN and CDR2 is SVGIG (reference sequence). The trim removed 1 base at V and 10 bases at J, leaving 8 bases unmatched. The genes are TRBV30 and TRBJ1-1, with 8 bases matching TRBD1. The sample taken for sequencing was peripheral blood. The sequence derives from a woman aged 50 to 60 with acute or convalescent COVID-19. CDR3 coding DNA: TGTGCCTGGAGTGGACAGGGGACCCGGGGAGCTTTCTTT. Encoded protein: CAWSGQGTRGAFF. The complete variable domain, with remaining parts taken from reference TRBV30 and TRBJ1-1, reads SQTIHQWPATLVQPVGSPLSLECTVEGTSNPNLYWYRQAAGRGLQLLFYSVGIGQISSEVPQNLSASRPQDRQFILSSKKLLLSDSGFYLCAWSGQGTRGAFFGQGTRLTVV.